The rows below give T cell receptor beta chains drawn from one sample of a study of blood T cell repertoires in COVID-19. Using immunoSEQ multiplex PCR, the repertoire was profiled, and TCRdb retains in-frame clones only, with some absent. In the table there are approximately 90,000 clones, about nine tenths of which are singletons. Sequencing was done on a sample of peripheral blood. Every receptor here comes from a woman of 80 years or more with acute or convalescent COVID-19. The CDR3 runs from the conserved cysteine through the conserved F or W.

TRBV27	CASSQTGDGYTF
TRBV28	CASSVPGQGASEKLFF
TRBV7-2	CASSSAGQGQGGNTIYF
TRBV6-5	CASSLGQPNSPLHF
TRBV29-1	CSAYQGAKNIQYF
TRBV7-9	CASSPYRNTEAFF
TRBV7-2	CASSLASGTGHGYTF
TRBV10-3	CAISGGMRTNEQFF
TRBV18	CASSPRAEYSNQPQHF
TRBV2	CASIGGGSNQPQHF
TRBV10-3	CAISEEGYEQYF
TRBV27	CASSPIGQGDFGEKLFF
TRBV5-4	CASSLGGLGNTEAFF
TRBV29-1	CSVVEGRATNEKLFF
TRBV3-1/TRBV3-2	CASRSRALRDYEQYF
TRBV2	CASSGSWTGRANTGELFF
TRBV19	CASSIPGDPSGNTIYF
TRBV5-1	CASSLRQVNDEQYF
TRBV29-1	CSVAGAQETQYF